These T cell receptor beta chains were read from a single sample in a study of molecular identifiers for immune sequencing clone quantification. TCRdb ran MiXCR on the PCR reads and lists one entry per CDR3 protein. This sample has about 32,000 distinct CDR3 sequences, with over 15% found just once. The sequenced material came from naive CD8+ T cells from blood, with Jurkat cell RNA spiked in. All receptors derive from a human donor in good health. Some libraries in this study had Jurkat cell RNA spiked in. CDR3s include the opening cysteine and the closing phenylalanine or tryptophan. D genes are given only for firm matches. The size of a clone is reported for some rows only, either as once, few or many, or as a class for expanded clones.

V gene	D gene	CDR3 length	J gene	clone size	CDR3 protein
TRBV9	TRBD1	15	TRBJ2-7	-	CASSARQGSGYEQYF
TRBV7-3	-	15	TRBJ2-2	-	CASSWSQADTGELFF
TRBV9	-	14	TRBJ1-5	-	CASSAQGSGQPQHF
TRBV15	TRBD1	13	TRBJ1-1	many	CATSIQGPTEAFF
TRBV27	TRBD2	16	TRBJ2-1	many	CASGPWREGTYNEQFF
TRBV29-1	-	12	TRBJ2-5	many	CSVEVVQETQYF
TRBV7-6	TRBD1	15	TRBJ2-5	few	CASSLQDRGQETQYF
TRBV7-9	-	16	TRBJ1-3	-	CASRPSAARSGNTIYF
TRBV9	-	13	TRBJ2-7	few	CASSDLPGYEQYF
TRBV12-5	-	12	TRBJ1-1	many	CASDKEYTEAFF
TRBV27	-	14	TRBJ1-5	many	CASSPFNSNQPQHF
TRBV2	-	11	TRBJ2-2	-	CACRNTGELFF
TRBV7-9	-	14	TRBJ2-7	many	CASSTAQHAYEQYF
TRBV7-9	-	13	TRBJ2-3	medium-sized	CASSLGVPDTQYF
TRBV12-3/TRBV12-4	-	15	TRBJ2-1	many	CASRGLRGLENEQFF
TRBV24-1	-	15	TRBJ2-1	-	CATSDLGIERNEQFF
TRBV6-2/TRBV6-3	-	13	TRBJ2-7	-	CASSYAPSSEQYF
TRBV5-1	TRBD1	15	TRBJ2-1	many	CASSLDRDFYNEQFF
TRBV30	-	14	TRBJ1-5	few	CAWSEYSEYQPQHF
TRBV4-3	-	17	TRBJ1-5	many	CASSQDRSGSEGQPQHF
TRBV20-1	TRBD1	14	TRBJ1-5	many	CSAVGQGANQPQHF
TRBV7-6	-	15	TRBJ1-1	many	CASSPSQGMNTEAFF
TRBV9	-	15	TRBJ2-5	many	CASSVAGRGQETQYF
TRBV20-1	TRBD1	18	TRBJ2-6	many	CSARDSGRGTTGANVLTF
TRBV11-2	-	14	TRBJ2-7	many	CASSPGGTAYEQYF
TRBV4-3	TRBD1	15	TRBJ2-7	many	CASSPGTGEDYEQYF
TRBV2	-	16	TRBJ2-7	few	CASSQGSVQPGYEQYF
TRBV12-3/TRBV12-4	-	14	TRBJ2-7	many	CASSLGGAPYEQYF
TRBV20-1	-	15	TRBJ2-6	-	CSAQVWRSGANVLTF
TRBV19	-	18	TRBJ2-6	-	CASSPGFRVASGANVPTF
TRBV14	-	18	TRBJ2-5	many	CASSQGLGRGILSETQYF
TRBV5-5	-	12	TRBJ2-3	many	CASSRGTDTQYF
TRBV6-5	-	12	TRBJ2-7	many	CASSPQGQEQYF
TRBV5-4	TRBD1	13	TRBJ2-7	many	CASSLQGIYEQYF
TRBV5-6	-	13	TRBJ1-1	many	CASSLVLNTEAFF